The 27 T cell receptor beta chains given below trace back to one sample, sequenced in a study of blood T cells in healthy people across ages. The use of a sample-barcoded 5' primer and a J-beta primer mix characterized a second PCR of roughly 6 to 12 cycles. TCRdb processed the 5' RACE reads anew with MiXCR; each CDR3 protein has one entry. Of 1.5 million to 2 million distinct CDR3 sequences in the sample, around half were seen once. The sequencing sample was made of blood. These TCRs come from a woman aged 40-49 years in good health.

The chain combines TRBV10-3 with TRBJ2-1; either TRBD1 or TRBD2 may supply D (5 bases each). This CDR3 spans 17 amino acids. Trimming left V 3 bases short and J 7 bases short, with 22 bases between. Germline V CDR1 and CDR2: ENHRY, SYGVKD. In DNA, the CDR3 is TGTGCCATCAGTGACCCGACCGGGGCTGAAGAGGCTAATGAGCAGTTCTTC. Encoded protein: CAISDPTGAEEANEQFF.

This clonotype was detected a few times. The V gene is TRBV3-1, the J gene TRBJ2-5; D might be TRBD1 (5 bases). The CDR3 totals 14 residues. Deletions cut 4 bases from V and 2 bases from J, with 11 bases between. CDR1 LGHDT and CDR2 YNNKEL come from the germline V gene (reference sequence). CDR3 amino acids: CASSRPDSQETQYF. In nucleotides, the CDR3 is TGTGCCAGCAGCCGACCCGACAGTCAAGAGACCCAGTACTTC.

This chain uses TRBV11-2 with TRBJ2-1, with a possible D match to TRBD1 (6 bases). The length of the CDR3 is 15 residues. The V and J ends lost 5 bases and 10 bases respectively, with 21 bases between them. CDR1 SGHAT and CDR2 FQNNGV come from the germline V gene. The CDR3 spells CASSPKWDKTYEQFF. As DNA, the CDR3 is TGTGCCAGCAGCCCCAAATGGGACAAGACCTACGAGCAGTTCTTC.

V gene TRBV6-5 combines with J gene TRBJ2-3; possibly TRBD1 for D (5 bases). CDR1 is MNHEY, CDR2 SVGAGI, per germline. V was cut by 2 bases and J by 7 bases, with 13 bases left in between. The CDR3 extends over 14 amino acids. CDR3 amino acids: CASSYGAGWNTQYF. The CDR3 region has the DNA TGTGCCAGCAGTTACGGGGCCGGGTGGAATACGCAGTATTTT.

V is TRBV4-3 and J is TRBJ2-7, with a weak D call TRBD1 (5 bases). The CDR3 consists of 16 residues. The germline V and J ends were trimmed by 0 bases and 4 bases, with 16 bases remaining between them. Germline lookup yields CDR1 LGHNA and CDR2 YSLEER. The CDR3 DNA sequence: TGCGCCAGCAGCCAAGATGACCAGGGAAATCCATACGAGCAGTACTTC. It specifies CASSQDDQGNPYEQYF.

V gene TRBV6-1 combines with J gene TRBJ2-7, with D possibly TRBD2 on 5 matching bases. CDR3 size: 13 residues. The germline V and J ends were trimmed by 9 bases and 0 bases, with 12 bases remaining between them. From germline, CDR1 is MNHNS and CDR2 SASEGT. For the CDR3, the DNA is TGTGCCAGTGCGGAGGTGGACTCCTACGAGCAGTACTTC. Amino acids: CASAEVDSYEQYF.

This clonotype occurred a few times. The genes are TRBV28 and TRBJ1-2, with 9 nucleotides matching TRBD1. V lost 7 bases to trimming and J lost 8 bases; unmatched junction nucleotides: 8. This CDR3 has 13 amino acids. Per germline, CDR1 MDHEN and CDR2 SYDVKM. CDR3 residues: CASIEQGARGYTF. Written as DNA, the CDR3 is TGTGCCAGCATTGAACAGGGGGCCCGGGGCTACACCTTC.

This clonotype was recorded once. Germline and junction disagree at one end, which may indicate a read error. The rearrangement uses TRBV9 and TRBJ2-5; possibly TRBD1 or TRBD2 for D (6 bases each). There are 14 residues in the CDR3. Looked up from germline, CDR1 is SGDLS and CDR2 is YYNGEE. The CDR3 nucleotides are TGTACCAGCAGCGTAGGGCAGGGGACGGGGGAGCAGTACTTC. It translates to CTSSVGQGTGEQYF. Variable domain in full (rest from reference TRBV9 and TRBJ2-5): DSGVTQTPKHLITATGQRVTLRCSPRSGDLSVYWYQQSLDQGLQFLIQYYNGEERAKGNILERFSAQQFPDLHSELNLSSLELGDSALYFCTSSVGQGTGEQYFGPGTRLLVL.

This clonotype was observed many times. This chain links TRBV7-2 with TRBJ2-3, with D perhaps TRBD1 or TRBD2 (6 bases each). Trimming removed 5 bases from V and 4 bases from J, with 13 bases in between. This CDR3 contains 14 residues. The V gene's germline CDR1 is SGHTA and CDR2 FQGNSA. The CDR3 DNA follows: TGTGCCAGCAGCCGGGCCGGGGGCCCAGATACGCAGTATTTT. Translating it yields CASSRAGGPDTQYF.

The chain uses TRBV18 and TRBJ2-5; TRBD2 matches 10 bases. In germline, CDR1 is KGHSH, CDR2 LQKENI. There are 13 residues in the CDR3. After removal of 8 bases from V and 4 bases from J, the junction contained 4 bases not matched to a gene. The CDR3 DNA follows: TGTGCCAGCCAACTAGCGGGGTTAGAGACCCAGTACTTC. It translates to CASQLAGLETQYF.

The chain recombines TRBV11-1 with TRBJ2-1, with D unresolved. CDR1 is SGHAT and CDR2 is FQDESV in the germline V gene (reference sequence). The length of the CDR3 is 14 residues. V was shortened by 3 bases and J by 8 bases, with 14 bases between the two germline ends. In DNA, the CDR3 is TGTGCCAGCAGCTTGGACCCCGATTTAGATGAGCAGTTCTTC. Protein: CASSLDPDLDEQFF.

This clonotype has more than one count but fewer than ten. CDR3 in amino acids: CSARDLGLAPKFF. The CDR3, as DNA: TGCAGTGCTAGAGATCTAGGACTAGCTCCTAAGTTCTTC. This chain joins TRBV20-1 and TRBJ2-1, with TRBD2 identical over 8 bases. This CDR3 has 13 amino acids. With 0 bases clipped from V and 14 bases from J, the junction kept 9 bases outside the gene matches. From germline, CDR1 is DFQATT and CDR2 SNEGSKA (reference sequence).

A word on this clonotype: One end of the junction does not line up with germline, which may come from a read error. The J gene is TRBJ2-5, the V gene TRBV7-2; D may be TRBD2 (5 bases). The J call may be wrong; the DNA end is better matched by TRBJ2-7. The germline V gene encodes CDR1 SGHTA and CDR2 FQGNSA. The CDR3 contains 17 residues. CDR3 DNA: TGTGCCGGCAGCCCCCTCCCCGTCGGGAAACTTAGTACCGAGCAGTACTTC. This gives the protein CAGSPLPVGKLSTEQYF.

For this clonotype: An end of the junction differs from the germline gene, which may be a read error. The chain employs TRBV7-9 and TRBJ1-1; TRBD1 matches 7 bases. The CDR3 is 12 residues long. Germline V gene lookup returns CDR1 SEHNR and CDR2 FQNEAQ (reference sequence). CDR3: CSSSFGTAEAFF. The CDR3, as DNA: TGTTCCAGCAGCTTCGGGACAGCAGAAGCTTTCTTT.

The chain links TRBV5-1 to TRBJ2-5, with no clear D. Looked up from germline, CDR1 is SGHRS and CDR2 is YFSETQ. Trimming removed 0 bases from V and 2 bases from J, with 8 bases in between. The CDR3 has 14 amino acids. The DNA of the CDR3 is TGCGCCAGCAGCTTGGAGGCGAAACAAGAGACCCAGTACTTC. It encodes CASSLEAKQETQYF.

The chain uses TRBV4-3 and TRBJ2-3, with 11 bases fitting TRBD2. V lost 0 bases, J lost 0 bases, and 2 bases stayed unmatched. CDR1 is LGHNA, CDR2 YSLEER, per germline. CDR3 length equals 17 residues. Here the CDR3 DNA reads TGCGCCAGCAGCCAAGAACTAGCGGGGGTGAGCACAGATACGCAGTATTTT. Translation: CASSQELAGVSTDTQYF.

This rearrangement joins TRBV6-5 to TRBJ1-2; TRBD1 matches at 8 bases. Germline V gene sequence: CDR1 MNHEY, CDR2 SVGAGI. V gave up 0 bases and J gave up 0 bases; unmatched junction bases: 6. The CDR3 runs to 17 residues. This CDR3 is CASSYSMRTGTNYGYTF. The CDR3 nucleotides are TGTGCCAGCAGTTACTCAATGCGGACAGGGACTAACTATGGCTACACCTTC.

The V and J genes are TRBV7-6 and TRBJ2-1; 14 bases map to TRBD2. The CDR3 extends over 15 amino acids. In germline, CDR1 is SGHVS, CDR2 FNYEAQ. With 5 bases clipped from V and 15 bases from J, the junction kept 12 bases outside the gene matches. The DNA of the CDR3 is TGTGCCAGCAGCCCGACTAGCGGGGGGGCCTCTTTATTGTTCTTC. This sequence encodes CASSPTSGGASLLFF. The full variable domain, completed using reference TRBV7-6 and TRBJ2-1, is GAGVSQSPRYKVTKRGQDVALRCDPISGHVSLYWYRQALGQGPEFLTYFNYEAQQDKSGLPNDRFSAERPEGSISTLTIQRTEQRDSAMYRCASSPTSGGASLLFFGPGTRLTVL.

In this sample, this clonotype turned up a few times. The CDR3 DNA reads as TGTGCCAGCAGTTACGGAAGGACAGGGGGCACAGATACGCAGTATTTT. Translating gives CASSYGRTGGTDTQYF. The gene calls are TRBV6-5 and TRBJ2-3; 9 bases are shared with TRBD1. Germline V gene lookup returns CDR1 MNHEY and CDR2 SVGAGI. The junction had 4 bases not matched to a gene; V was cut back by 2 bases and J by 1 base. The CDR3 totals 16 residues.

The J gene is TRBJ2-1, the V gene TRBV7-2, with D possibly being TRBD2 (6 bases). CDR3 length: 13 residues. The V and J ends lost 8 bases and 3 bases respectively, with 11 bases between them. Per the germline V gene, CDR1 is SGHTA and CDR2 is FQGNSA. The DNA of the CDR3 is TGTGCCAGCGTTCCCGGGGGCTACAATGAGCAGTTCTTC. As protein: CASVPGGYNEQFF.

This clonotype was recorded a few times. This sequence joins TRBV2 and TRBJ2-1; D not resolved. Per the germline V gene, CDR1 is SNHLY and CDR2 is FYNNEI. The V gene lost 7 bases and the J gene lost 2 bases, with 12 bases spanning the gap. CDR3 length equals 14 residues. This CDR3 is CASMRQITYNEQFF. CDR3 in DNA: TGTGCCAGCATGCGGCAGATTACCTACAATGAGCAGTTCTTC.

The DNA of the CDR3 is TGCAGTGCAGAAGGGACAGGGACTTTCTATGGCTACACCTTC. Translating it yields CSAEGTGTFYGYTF. The chain links TRBV20-1 to TRBJ1-2; 9 nucleotides agree with TRBD1. CDR1 is DFQATT, CDR2 SNEGSKA, per germline (reference sequence). Trimming at V came to 6 bases and at J to 4 bases, leaving 9 bases not matched to a gene. This CDR3 comprises 14 residues.

This chain links TRBV27 with TRBJ1-4; 7 bases map to TRBD1. The germline gives CDR1 MNHEY, CDR2 SMNVEV (reference sequence). Losses at the gene ends were 0 bases for V and 7 bases for J; bases not matched to a gene: 11. This CDR3 region has 17 residues. The CDR3 DNA reads TGTGCCAGCAGTTTATCCTATCCCCTGGACAGGCGTGAAAAACTGTTTTTT. Protein: CASSLSYPLDRREKLFF.

The V and J genes are TRBV6-2 or TRBV6-3 and TRBJ1-2; D is possibly TRBD1 (5 bases). CDR1 is MNHEY and CDR2 is SVGEGT in the germline V gene. The CDR3 is 12 residues long. Trimming cost V 2 bases and J 13 bases, with 14 bases left between them. CDR3 protein: CASSYDSLSCTF. The CDR3 region has the DNA TGTGCCAGCAGTTACGACAGTTTGAGCTGCACCTTC.

V is TRBV28 and J is TRBJ1-4; D possibly corresponds to TRBD1 (5 bases). CDR3 size: 14 residues. Germline values: CDR1 MDHEN, CDR2 SYDVKM. Trimming pared 3 bases from V and 8 bases from J, leaving 13 bases between. CDR3 protein: CASSFRDFEEKLFF. The CDR3, as DNA: TGTGCCAGCAGTTTCAGGGATTTTGAAGAAAAACTGTTTTTT. Full variable domain (rest looked up from reference TRBV28 and TRBJ1-4): DVKVTQSSRYLVKRTGEKVFLECVQDMDHENMFWYRQDPGLGLRLIYFSYDVKMKEKGDIPEGYSVSREKKERFSLILESASTNQTSMYLCASSFRDFEEKLFFGSGTQLSVL.

This clonotype was counted only a few times. In nucleotides, the CDR3 is TGTGCCAGCAGCTTGGTCCCTAGGGGCGCGGGGAAGGATGGCTACACCTTC. Translated, it gives CASSLVPRGAGKDGYTF. The V call is TRBV7-9, the J call TRBJ1-2, with D tentatively TRBD1 (5 bases). The CDR3 extends over 17 amino acids. V was pared by 3 bases and J by 6 bases, with 23 bases between. CDR1 and CDR2 (germline): SEHNR, FQNEAQ (reference sequence). Filled out from reference TRBV7-9 and TRBJ1-2, the complete variable domain reads DTGVSQNPRHKITKRGQNVTFRCDPISEHNRLYWYRQTLGQGPEFLTYFQNEAQLEKSRLLSDRFSAERPKGSFSTLEIQRTEQGDSAMYLCASSLVPRGAGKDGYTFGSGTRLTVV.

This clonotype has a handful of counts. The CDR3: CASSLVQGQGAPYEQYF. DNA of the CDR3: TGCGCCAGCAGCTTGGTCCAAGGACAGGGGGCTCCCTACGAGCAGTACTTC. This sequence joins TRBV5-1 and TRBJ2-7; 11 bases match TRBD1. This CDR3 spans 17 amino acids. After removal of 0 bases from V and 2 bases from J, the junction contained 7 bases not matched to a gene. Germline V CDR1 and CDR2: SGHRS, YFSETQ.